A single sample gave rise to the 7 T cell receptor beta chains below, sequenced in a study of blood T cell repertoires in COVID-19. The method was immunoSEQ multiplex PCR; TCRdb's version includes in-frame clones alone and lacks a portion of them. The sample comprises about 59,000 clones, around 85% of which are singletons, and less than 10% rests with the top ten. The source material was peripheral blood. The receptor set was obtained from a human donor in a cohort sampled during active COVID-19.

The rearrangement uses TRBV6-5 and TRBJ2-3; maybe TRBD2 (5 bases). There are 14 residues in the CDR3. V was shortened by 6 bases and J by 4 bases, with 14 bases between the two germline ends. Germline CDR1 is MNHEY and CDR2 is SVGAGI. CDR3 DNA sequence: TGTGCCAGCAGCATAATCGGGGATTCAGATACGCAGTATTTT. The encoded protein is CASSIIGDSDTQYF.

J is TRBJ1-1 and V is TRBV5-1; D gene uncertain. The CDR3 has 14 residues. Trimming took 4 bases from V and 2 from J, leaving 12 bases between them. Germline CDR1 is SGHRS and CDR2 is YFSETQ. Here the CDR3 DNA reads TGCGCCAGCAGCCTGCAGCGCGCTAACACTGAAGCTTTCTTT. It is translated as CASSLQRANTEAFF.

This clone was counted only a few times. The chain recombines TRBV7-9 with TRBJ2-7; a weak D match, TRBD1 (6 bases). Trimming shortened V by 5 bases and J by 10 bases, and 18 bases separated the two germline ends. Germline CDR1 SEHNR, CDR2 FQNEAQ (reference sequence). This CDR3 has 13 amino acids. This CDR3 is CASSLNTGTIQYF. The CDR3 nucleotides read TGTGCCAGCAGCCTTAATACAGGGACGATACAGTACTTC.

This chain uses TRBV6-2 or TRBV6-3 with TRBJ2-6, with D possibly TRBD2 on 7 matching bases. This CDR3 spans 16 amino acids. V lost 5 bases and J 0 bases, leaving 11 bases between the germline ends. Germline CDR1 reads MNHEY; CDR2 reads SVGEGT. This chain's CDR3 is CASSEAGASGANVLTF. DNA of the CDR3: TGTGCCAGCAGTGAGGCGGGGGCCTCTGGGGCCAACGTCCTGACTTTC.

CDR3 nucleotide sequence: TGTGCCAGCTCATCCCAGGGCGGCAACACTGAAGCTTTCTTT. It translates to CASSSQGGNTEAFF. The chain joins TRBV18 to TRBJ1-1; D is possibly TRBD1 (5 bases). This CDR3 is built from 14 residues. Germline V gene lookup returns CDR1 KGHSH and CDR2 LQKENI. With 5 bases removed from V and 2 bases from J, the gap between germline ends came to 12 bases.

The chain employs TRBV28 and TRBJ1-2; TRBD1 matches 8 bases. This CDR3 is 18 amino acids long. V shed 6 bases and J 1 base; nucleotides not matched to a gene: 16. The germline CDR1 and CDR2 sequences are MDHEN and SYDVKM. CDR3: CASSSLWRDRRFNYGYTF. CDR3 nucleotides: TGTGCCAGCAGCTCCCTCTGGCGGGACAGGAGGTTTAACTATGGCTACACCTTC.

This clone was found many times. The rearrangement joins TRBV4-3 to TRBJ1-1; D unclear. Trimming cost V 0 bases and J 4 bases, with 12 bases left between them. There are 15 residues in the CDR3. The germline V gene encodes CDR1 LGHNA and CDR2 YSLEER. The DNA of the CDR3 is TGCGCCAGCAGCCAAGAGTCCGCGGGGATCACTGAAGCTTTCTTT. It yields the protein CASSQESAGITEAFF.